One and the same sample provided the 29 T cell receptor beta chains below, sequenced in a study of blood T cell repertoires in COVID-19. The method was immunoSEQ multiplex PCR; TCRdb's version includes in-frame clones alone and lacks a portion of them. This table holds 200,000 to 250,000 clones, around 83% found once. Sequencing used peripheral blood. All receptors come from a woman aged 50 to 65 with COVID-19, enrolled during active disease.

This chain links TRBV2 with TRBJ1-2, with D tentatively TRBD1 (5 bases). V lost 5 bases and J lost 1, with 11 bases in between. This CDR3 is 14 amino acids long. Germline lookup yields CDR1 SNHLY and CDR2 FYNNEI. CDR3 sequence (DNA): TGTGCCAGCAGTCCCGTCAGGGTTAACTATGGCTACACCTTC. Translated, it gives CASSPVRVNYGYTF.

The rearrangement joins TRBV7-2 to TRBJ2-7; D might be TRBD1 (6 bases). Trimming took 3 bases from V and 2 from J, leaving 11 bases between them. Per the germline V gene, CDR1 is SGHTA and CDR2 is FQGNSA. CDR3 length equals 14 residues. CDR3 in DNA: TGTGCCAGCAGCTTCGGACAGCTCCCCTACGAGCAGTACTTC. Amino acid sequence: CASSFGQLPYEQYF.

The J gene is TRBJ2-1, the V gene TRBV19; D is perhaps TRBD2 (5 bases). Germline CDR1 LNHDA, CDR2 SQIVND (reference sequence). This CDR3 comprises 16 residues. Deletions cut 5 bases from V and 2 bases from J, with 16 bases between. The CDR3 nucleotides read TGTGCCAGTAGTCTACGGCTAGCTGATACCTACAATGAGCAGTTCTTC. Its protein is CASSLRLADTYNEQFF. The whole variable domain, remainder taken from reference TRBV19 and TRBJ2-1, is DGGITQSPKYLFRKEGQNVTLSCEQNLNHDAMYWYRQDPGQGLRLIYYSQIVNDFQKGDIAEGYSVSREKKESFPLTVTSAQKNPTAFYLCASSLRLADTYNEQFFGPGTRLTVL.

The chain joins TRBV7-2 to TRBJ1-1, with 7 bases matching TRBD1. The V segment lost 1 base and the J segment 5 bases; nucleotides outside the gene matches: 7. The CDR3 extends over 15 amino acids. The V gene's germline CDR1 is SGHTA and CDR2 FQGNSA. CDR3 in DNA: TGTGCCAGCAGCTTAGTAAAGGGGGCGTGGACTGAAGCTTTCTTT. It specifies CASSLVKGAWTEAFF.

CDR3 sequence reads: CASSYFGGSTGELFF. In DNA form, the CDR3 reads TGTGCCAGCAGTTACTTTGGGGGGAGCACCGGGGAGCTGTTTTTT. The chain is built from TRBV6-5 and TRBJ2-2, with a possible D match to TRBD2 (6 bases). Germline CDR1 MNHEY, CDR2 SVGAGI. Trimming cost V 1 base and J 4 bases, with 10 bases left between them. The CDR3 runs to 15 residues.

As DNA, the CDR3 is TGTGCCAGCATCAAAGGGTGGGGACTCAGCACAGATACGCAGTATTTT. Its translation: CASIKGWGLSTDTQYF. V usage is TRBV5-8 and J usage is TRBJ2-3; D may be TRBD2 (6 bases). CDR3 length: 16 residues. CDR1 SGHTS and CDR2 YDEGEE come from the germline V gene. Trimming shortened V by 6 bases and J by 0 bases, and 17 bases separated the two germline ends.

CDR3 protein: CASSSGQGAYEQYV. CDR3 coding DNA: TGTGCCAGCAGCTCGGGACAGGGGGCCTACGAGCAGTACGTC. The J gene is TRBJ2-7, the V gene TRBV12-1; the table gives TRBD1 as D, unverified against the DNA. TRBV12-1 is annotated as a pseudogene. This CDR3 is 14 amino acids long.

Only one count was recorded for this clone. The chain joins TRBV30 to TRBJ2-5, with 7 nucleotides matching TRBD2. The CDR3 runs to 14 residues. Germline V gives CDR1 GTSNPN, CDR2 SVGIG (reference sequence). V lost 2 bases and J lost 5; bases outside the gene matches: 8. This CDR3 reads CAWSPGLNGETQYF. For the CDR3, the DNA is TGTGCCTGGAGTCCGGGACTAAACGGGGAGACCCAGTACTTC.

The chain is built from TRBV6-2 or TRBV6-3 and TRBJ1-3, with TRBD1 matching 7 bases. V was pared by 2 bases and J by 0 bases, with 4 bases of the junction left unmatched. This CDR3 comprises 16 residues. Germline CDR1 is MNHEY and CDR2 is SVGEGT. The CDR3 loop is CASSYGTAISGNTIYF. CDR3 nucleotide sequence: TGTGCCAGCAGTTACGGGACAGCGATCTCTGGAAACACCATATATTTT.

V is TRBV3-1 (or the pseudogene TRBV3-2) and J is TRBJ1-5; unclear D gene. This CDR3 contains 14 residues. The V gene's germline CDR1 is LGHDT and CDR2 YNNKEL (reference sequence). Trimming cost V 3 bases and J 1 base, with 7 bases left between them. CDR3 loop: CASSHRGSNQPQHF. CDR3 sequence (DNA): TGTGCCAGCAGCCACCGAGGGAGCAATCAGCCCCAGCATTTT.

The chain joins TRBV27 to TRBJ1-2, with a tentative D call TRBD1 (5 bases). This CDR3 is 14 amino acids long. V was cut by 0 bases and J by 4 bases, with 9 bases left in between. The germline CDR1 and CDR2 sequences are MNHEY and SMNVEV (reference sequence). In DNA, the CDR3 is TGTGCCAGCAGTTTATCTTGGGGGGGCTATGGCTACACCTTC. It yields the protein CASSLSWGGYGYTF.

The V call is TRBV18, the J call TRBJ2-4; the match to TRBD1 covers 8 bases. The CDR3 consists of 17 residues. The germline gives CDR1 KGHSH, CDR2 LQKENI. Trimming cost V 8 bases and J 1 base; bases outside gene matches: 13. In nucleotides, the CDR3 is TGTGCCAGCGCGGAGACAGGGGAATCGTTGGCCAAAAACATTCAGTACTTC. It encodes CASAETGESLAKNIQYF.

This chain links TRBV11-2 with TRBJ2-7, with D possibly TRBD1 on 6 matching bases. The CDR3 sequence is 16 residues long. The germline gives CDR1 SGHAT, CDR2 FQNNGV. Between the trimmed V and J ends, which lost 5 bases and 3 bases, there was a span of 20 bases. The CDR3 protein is CASSPRDRRLDYEQYF. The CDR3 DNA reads TGTGCCAGCAGCCCGCGAGACAGGCGCCTGGACTACGAGCAGTACTTC.

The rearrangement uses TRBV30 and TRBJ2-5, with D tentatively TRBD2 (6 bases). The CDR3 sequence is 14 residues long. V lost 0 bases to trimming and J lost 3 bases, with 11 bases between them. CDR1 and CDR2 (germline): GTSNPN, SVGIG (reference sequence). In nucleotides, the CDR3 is TGTGCCTGGAGTGTCGGAGGGATGGAAGAGACCCAGTACTTC. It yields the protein CAWSVGGMEETQYF.

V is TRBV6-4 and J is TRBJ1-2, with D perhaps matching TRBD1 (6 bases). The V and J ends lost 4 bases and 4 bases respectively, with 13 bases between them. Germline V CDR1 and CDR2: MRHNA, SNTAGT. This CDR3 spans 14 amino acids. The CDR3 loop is CASSAADSTYGYTF. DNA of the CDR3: TGTGCCAGCAGTGCCGCGGACAGTACCTATGGCTACACCTTC.

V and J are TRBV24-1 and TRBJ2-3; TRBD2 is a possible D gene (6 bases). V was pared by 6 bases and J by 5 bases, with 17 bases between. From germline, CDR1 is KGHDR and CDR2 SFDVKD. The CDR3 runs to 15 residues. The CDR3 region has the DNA TGTGCCACCAGTCACAAGGCGGGGTTTAGAGATACGCAGTATTTT. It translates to CATSHKAGFRDTQYF.

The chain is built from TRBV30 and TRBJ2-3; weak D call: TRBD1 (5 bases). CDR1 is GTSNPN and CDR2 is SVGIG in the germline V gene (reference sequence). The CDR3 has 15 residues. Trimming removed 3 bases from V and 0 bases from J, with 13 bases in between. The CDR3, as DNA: TGTGCCTGGAGGGAACTGACAGCGAGCACAGATACGCAGTATTTT. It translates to CAWRELTASTDTQYF.

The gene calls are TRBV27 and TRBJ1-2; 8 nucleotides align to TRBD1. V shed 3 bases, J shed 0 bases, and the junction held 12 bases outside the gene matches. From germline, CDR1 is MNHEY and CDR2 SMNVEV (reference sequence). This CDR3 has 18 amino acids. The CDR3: CASSFRGRIQKANYGYTF. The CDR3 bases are TGTGCCAGCAGTTTCAGGGGGCGGATACAAAAAGCTAACTATGGCTACACCTTC.

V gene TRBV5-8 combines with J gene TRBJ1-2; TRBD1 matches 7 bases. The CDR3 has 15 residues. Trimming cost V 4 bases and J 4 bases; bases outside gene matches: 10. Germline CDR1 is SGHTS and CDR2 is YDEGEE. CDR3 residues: CASSLRTGFIYGYTF. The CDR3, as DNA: TGTGCCAGCAGCCTACGGACAGGTTTTATCTATGGCTACACCTTC.

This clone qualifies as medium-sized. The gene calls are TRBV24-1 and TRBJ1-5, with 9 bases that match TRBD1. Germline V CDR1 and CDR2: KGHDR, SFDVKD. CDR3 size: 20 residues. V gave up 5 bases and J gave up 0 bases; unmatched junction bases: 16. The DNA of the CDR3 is TGTGCCACCAGTGCCACTCGGGGACAGGGACTTGTCAATAGCAATCAGCCCCAGCATTTT. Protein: CATSATRGQGLVNSNQPQHF.

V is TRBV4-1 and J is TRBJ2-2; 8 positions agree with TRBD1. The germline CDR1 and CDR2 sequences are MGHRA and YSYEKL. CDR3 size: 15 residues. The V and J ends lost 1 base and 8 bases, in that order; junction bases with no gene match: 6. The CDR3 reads CASSQGQGPGGELFF. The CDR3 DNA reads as TGCGCCAGCAGCCAAGGACAGGGGCCGGGAGGGGAGCTGTTTTTT.

The CDR3 region has the DNA TGCGCCAGCAGCCCCCTAGCGGGGGGGCCGGTGACCCAGTACTTC. Translated, it gives CASSPLAGGPVTQYF. The V and J genes are TRBV5-1 and TRBJ2-5; 12 bases agree with TRBD2. Trimming cost V 4 bases and J 7 bases; bases outside gene matches: 8. The CDR3 runs to 15 residues. CDR1 is SGHRS, CDR2 YFSETQ, per germline.

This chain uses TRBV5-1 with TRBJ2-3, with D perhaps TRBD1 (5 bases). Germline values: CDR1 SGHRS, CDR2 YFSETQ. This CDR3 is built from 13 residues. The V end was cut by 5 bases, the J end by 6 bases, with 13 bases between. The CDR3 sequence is CASRVGPGDTQYF. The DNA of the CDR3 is TGCGCCAGCAGAGTGGGGCCTGGGGATACGCAGTATTTT.

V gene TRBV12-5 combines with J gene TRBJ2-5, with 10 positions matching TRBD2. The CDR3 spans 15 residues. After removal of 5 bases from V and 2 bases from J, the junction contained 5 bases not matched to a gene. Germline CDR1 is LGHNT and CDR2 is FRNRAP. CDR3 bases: TGTGCTAGTGGTGAAATAGCGGGGGGACAAGAGACCCAGTACTTC. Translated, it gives CASGEIAGGQETQYF.

The CDR3 bases are TGTGCCAGCAGTTTAAGGGCACAGGGCGAAGACTATGGCTACACCTTC. As protein: CASSLRAQGEDYGYTF. The V and J genes are TRBV28 and TRBJ1-2; D possibly corresponds to TRBD1 (6 bases). Trimming shortened V by 2 bases and J by 3 bases, and 16 bases separated the two germline ends. The CDR3 extends over 16 amino acids. CDR1 is MDHEN and CDR2 is SYDVKM in the germline V gene.

DNA for the CDR3: TGTGCCAGCAGCCCCCCCGTAGCGGGGGGGCCAGATACGCAGTATTTT. Encoded protein: CASSPPVAGGPDTQYF. The genes are TRBV7-2 and TRBJ2-3; 11 bases are shared with TRBD2. Germline V gene sequence: CDR1 SGHTA, CDR2 FQGNSA. The CDR3 contains 16 residues. Trimming at V came to 5 bases and at J to 4 bases, leaving 8 bases not matched to a gene.

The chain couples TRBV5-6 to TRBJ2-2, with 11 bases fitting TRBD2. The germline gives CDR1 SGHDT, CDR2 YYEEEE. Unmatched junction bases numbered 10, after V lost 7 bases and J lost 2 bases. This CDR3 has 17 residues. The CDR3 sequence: CASFRTSGGYNTGELFF. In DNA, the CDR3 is TGTGCCAGCTTCCGAACTAGCGGGGGTTATAACACCGGGGAGCTGTTTTTT. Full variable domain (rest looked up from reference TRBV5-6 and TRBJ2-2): DAGVTQSPTHLIKTRGQQVTLRCSPKSGHDTVSWYQQALGQGPQFIFQYYEEEERQRGNFPDRFSGHQFPNYSSELNVNALLLGDSALYLCASFRTSGGYNTGELFFGEGSRLTVL.

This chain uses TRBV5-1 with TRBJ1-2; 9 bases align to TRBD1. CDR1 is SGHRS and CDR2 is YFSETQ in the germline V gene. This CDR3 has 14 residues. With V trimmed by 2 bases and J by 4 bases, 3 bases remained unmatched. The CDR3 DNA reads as TGCGCCAGCAGCTTCACAGGGGGCGGCTATGGCTACACCTTC. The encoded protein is CASSFTGGGYGYTF.

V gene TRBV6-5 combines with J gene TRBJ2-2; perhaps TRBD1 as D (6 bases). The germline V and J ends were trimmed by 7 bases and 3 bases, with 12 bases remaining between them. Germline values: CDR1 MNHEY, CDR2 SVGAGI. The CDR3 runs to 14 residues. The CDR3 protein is CASKVTGDTGELFF. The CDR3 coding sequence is TGTGCCAGCAAAGTGACAGGCGACACCGGGGAGCTGTTTTTT.